This TCR beta chain was recorded in a study of PD-L1 blockade in urothelial cancer. Only a few counts were recorded for this clone. Sample time point: pretreatment peripheral blood. The CDR3 contains 15 residues. The ends were cut back, 5 bases at V and 0 bases at J, with 10 bases in the middle. Germline CDR1 is PRHDT and CDR2 is FYEKMQ (reference sequence). The method was immunoSEQ multiplex PCR; TCRdb's version includes in-frame clones alone and lacks a portion of them. The table includes roughly 45,000 clones, 80% detected once. Sequencing used PBMCs, obtained around atezolizumab (anti-PD-L1) treatment. The TCR sequence derives from a man in his sixties with urothelial cancer. J is TRBJ2-2 and V is TRBV13; TRBD1 is a possible D gene (6 bases). The CDR3 DNA reads TGTGCCAGCAGCCACGGGACAACGAACACCGGGGAGCTGTTTTTT. Translation: CASSHGTTNTGELFF.